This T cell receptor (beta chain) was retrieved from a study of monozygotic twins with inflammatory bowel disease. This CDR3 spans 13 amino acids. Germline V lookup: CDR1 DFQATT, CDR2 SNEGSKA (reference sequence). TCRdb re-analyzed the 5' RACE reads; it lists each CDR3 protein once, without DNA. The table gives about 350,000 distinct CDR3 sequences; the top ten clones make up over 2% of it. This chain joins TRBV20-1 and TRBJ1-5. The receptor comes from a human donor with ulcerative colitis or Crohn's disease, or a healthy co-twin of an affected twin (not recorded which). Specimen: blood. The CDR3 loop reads CSARGTANQPQHF.